This entry lists 10 T cell receptor beta chains sequenced from one sample in a study of control samples from healthy donors and cancer patients. Method: immunoSEQ multiplex PCR; TCRdb's copy keeps in-frame clones and lacks some. The sample records 140,000 to 150,000 clones, more than 90% being singletons. The sequenced material came from blood. The receptor source for this set is a young man in good health.

The rearrangement links TRBV19 to TRBJ1-5; possibly TRBD1 for D (5 bases). This CDR3 has 14 amino acids. The germline gives CDR1 LNHDA, CDR2 SQIVND (reference sequence). Trimming took 0 bases from V and 5 from J, leaving 8 bases between them. The CDR3 reads CASSIEWGDQPQHF. CDR3 in DNA: TGTGCCAGTAGTATAGAGTGGGGGGATCAGCCCCAGCATTTT. Looking up the rest from reference TRBV19 and TRBJ1-5 gives the full variable domain: DGGITQSPKYLFRKEGQNVTLSCEQNLNHDAMYWYRQDPGQGLRLIYYSQIVNDFQKGDIAEGYSVSREKKESFPLTVTSAQKNPTAFYLCASSIEWGDQPQHFGDGTRLSIL.

The rearrangement uses TRBV7-3 and TRBJ1-6; 9 positions match TRBD1. The CDR3 loop spans 16 amino acids. V gave up 3 bases and J gave up 5 bases; unmatched junction bases: 5. Per germline, CDR1 SGHTA and CDR2 FQGTGA. CDR3 residues: CASSLMGQGNNSPLHF. CDR3 DNA: TGTGCCAGCAGCTTGATGGGACAGGGCAATAATTCACCCCTCCACTTT.

The chain joins TRBV5-1 to TRBJ2-1; 10 bases match TRBD1. The germline V gene encodes CDR1 SGHRS and CDR2 YFSETQ. The CDR3 is 14 residues long. J gave up 8 bases and V 0 bases, and 2 bases lay outside the gene matches. CDR3 sequence: CASSLDGTGDEQFF. The CDR3 nucleotides are TGCGCCAGCAGCTTGGATGGGACAGGGGATGAGCAGTTCTTC.

This clone was found a few times. This sequence joins TRBV5-4 and TRBJ2-2; tentatively, D is TRBD1 (7 bases). The CDR3 loop spans 15 amino acids. The germline V and J ends were trimmed by 3 bases and 5 bases, with 14 bases remaining between them. The V gene's germline CDR1 is SGHNT and CDR2 YYREEE (reference sequence). CDR3 protein: CASSSRRGRTGELFF. In nucleotides, the CDR3 is TGTGCCAGCAGCTCCAGGAGGGGGCGGACCGGGGAGCTGTTTTTT.

This chain links TRBV10-3 with TRBJ1-1; 8 bases match TRBD1. With V trimmed by 9 bases and J by 1 base, 1 base remained unmatched. The V gene's germline CDR1 is ENHRY and CDR2 SYGVKD. The CDR3 has 12 residues. The CDR3 is CAMGTGNTEAFF. CDR3 DNA: TGTGCCATGGGGACAGGGAACACTGAAGCTTTCTTT.

The chain uses TRBV5-5 and TRBJ2-7, with no clear D. Trimming removed 1 base from V and 3 bases from J, with 17 bases in between. Germline-derived CDR1 and CDR2 are SGHKS and YYEKEE (reference sequence). The CDR3 is 16 residues long. The CDR3 protein is CASSLHLLEVDYEQYF. DNA of the CDR3: TGTGCCAGCAGCTTGCACCTGTTAGAGGTGGACTACGAGCAGTACTTC.

The chain recombines TRBV6-5 with TRBJ1-2; D is uncertain. CDR1 MNHEY and CDR2 SVGAGI come from the germline V gene. The CDR3 runs to 12 residues. Trimming cost V 2 bases and J 3 bases, with 4 bases left between them. This chain's CDR3 is CASSYGDYGYTF. The CDR3 nucleotides are TGTGCCAGCAGTTACGGGGACTATGGCTACACCTTC.

The CDR3 DNA sequence: TGTGCCACCAGCAGAGTCCGCACCCGGGACAATAATGAAAAACTGTTTTTT. Amino acid sequence: CATSRVRTRDNNEKLFF. V is TRBV15 and J is TRBJ1-4; D possibly corresponds to TRBD1 (6 bases). Trimming removed 1 base from V and 4 bases from J, with 16 bases in between. The CDR3 runs 17 residues. Per the germline V gene, CDR1 is LNHNV and CDR2 is YYDKDF (reference sequence).

The V and J genes are TRBV4-2 and TRBJ2-7, with 7 bases fitting TRBD2. The CDR3 spans 18 residues. V dropped 1 base and J dropped 0; count of bases not matched to a gene: 12. Germline CDR1 is LGHNA and CDR2 is YNFKEQ. The DNA for the CDR3 is TGTGCCAGCAGCCAAGGTTTCGGGGGGATTTTAAACTCCTACGAGCAGTACTTC. This codes for CASSQGFGGILNSYEQYF.

The chain is built from TRBV7-3 and TRBJ2-2; maybe TRBD2 (7 bases). This CDR3 comprises 14 residues. Between the trimmed V and J ends, which lost 4 bases and 5 bases, there was a span of 11 bases. The germline V gene encodes CDR1 SGHTA and CDR2 FQGTGA. The CDR3 nucleotides read TGTGCCAGCAGCTCCGGGGGGCAGACCGGGGAGCTGTTTTTT. Translating gives CASSSGGQTGELFF. Full variable domain (outside the CDR3, taken from reference TRBV7-3 and TRBJ2-2): GAGVSQTPSNKVTEKGKYVELRCDPISGHTALYWYRQSLGQGPEFLIYFQGTGAADDSGLPNDRFFAVRPEGSVSTLKIQRTERGDSAVYLCASSSGGQTGELFFGEGSRLTVL.